Following are 18 T cell receptor beta chains from one sample sequenced in a study of graft-versus-host responses after intestinal transplantation. These TCRs are of unknown antigen specificity. Assay: immunoSEQ multiplex PCR; the TCRdb copy retains only in-frame clones and omits some. The data show tens of thousands of clones, around 93% seen once. The sequences come from unstimulated CD4+ T cells sorted from spleen or lymph node cells, collected before transplant. Receptor source: a human donor who was the organ donor for an intestinal transplant.

The rearrangement links TRBV9 to TRBJ2-2; 10 nucleotides match TRBD1. The germline CDR1 and CDR2 sequences are SGDLS and YYNGEE. CDR3 size: 16 residues. Unmatched junction bases numbered 5, after V lost 1 base and J lost 5 bases. The CDR3 DNA reads TGTGCCAGCAGCGTACTCCCGGACAGGGGGACCGGGGAGCTGTTTTTT. The encoded protein is CASSVLPDRGTGELFF.

The chain links TRBV30 to TRBJ1-1; tentatively, D is TRBD1 (6 bases). Germline V lookup: CDR1 GTSNPN, CDR2 SVGIG (reference sequence). There are 12 residues in the CDR3. Trimming removed 2 bases at V and 8 bases at J, with 12 bases between. This CDR3 reads CAWSQQGQEAFF. The CDR3 DNA follows: TGTGCCTGGAGTCAACAGGGCCAAGAAGCTTTCTTT. Full variable domain (missing parts from reference TRBV30 and TRBJ1-1): SQTIHQWPATLVQPVGSPLSLECTVEGTSNPNLYWYRQAAGRGLQLLFYSVGIGQISSEVPQNLSASRPQDRQFILSSKKLLLSDSGFYLCAWSQQGQEAFFGQGTRLTVV.

The J gene is TRBJ2-4, the V gene TRBV27, with D uncertain. The germline CDR1 and CDR2 sequences are MNHEY and SMNVEV (reference sequence). V dropped 3 bases and J dropped 0 bases, with 12 bases sitting between them. The CDR3 is 16 residues long. The CDR3 nucleotides read TGTGCCAGCAGTTTTAACGGAGTGATAGCCAAAAACATTCAGTACTTC. Encoded protein: CASSFNGVIAKNIQYF.

The chain joins TRBV19 to TRBJ2-2, with 7 bases fitting TRBD1. Germline CDR1 and CDR2: LNHDA and SQIVND (reference sequence). After removal of 6 bases from V and 4 bases from J, the junction contained 5 bases not matched to a gene. There are 14 residues in the CDR3. This CDR3 reads CASSRQGITGELFF. In DNA form, the CDR3 reads TGTGCCAGTAGCAGACAGGGAATCACCGGGGAGCTGTTTTTT.

J is TRBJ1-3 and V is TRBV23-1, with TRBD1 identical over 9 bases. TRBV23-1 is placed among ORFs of uncertain function. J gave up 8 bases and V 3 bases, and 20 bases lay outside the gene matches. The CDR3 spans 19 residues. The CDR3 reads CASSQGRTGDPASIYTIYF. The CDR3 DNA follows: TGCGCCAGCAGTCAGGGGAGGACAGGGGACCCTGCGTCAATTTACACCATATATTTT.

This chain uses TRBV7-8 with TRBJ2-7, with 7 bases fitting TRBD1. The length of the CDR3 is 13 residues. Germline V lookup: CDR1 SGHVS, CDR2 FQNEAQ. The J segment lost 7 bases and the V segment lost 3 bases, leaving 6 bases of the junction unmatched. CDR3 nucleotides: TGTGCCAGCAGCTTGGCCCCAGGGGGAGAGCAGTACTTC. It is translated as CASSLAPGGEQYF.

This clone was seen just once. This chain connects TRBV9 to TRBJ2-7; 10 bases map to TRBD2. V dropped 0 bases and J dropped 3; count of bases not matched to a gene: 9. This CDR3 has 17 residues. CDR1 is SGDLS and CDR2 is YYNGEE in the germline V gene. The CDR3 region is CASSVGSYGTSVYEQYF. The CDR3 DNA is TGTGCCAGCAGCGTAGGATCTTACGGGACTAGCGTCTACGAGCAGTACTTC.

The chain carries TRBV6-6 and TRBJ2-1; no clear D gene. V was shortened by 10 bases and J by 7 bases, with 14 bases between the two germline ends. Germline-derived CDR1 and CDR2 are MNHNY and SVGAGI (reference sequence). This CDR3 contains 12 residues. The CDR3 nucleotides read TGTGCCATCCGCCGCGCGGTGAATGAGCAGTTCTTC. Its protein is CAIRRAVNEQFF.

The gene calls are TRBV6-1 and TRBJ2-7; 10 bases match TRBD1. The CDR3 is made up of 13 amino acids. Germline-derived CDR1 and CDR2 are MNHNS and SASEGT. The V and J ends lost 11 bases and 3 bases, in that order; junction bases with no gene match: 7. CDR3 in amino acids: CAYAGQGNYEQYF. CDR3 DNA: TGTGCCTATGCGGGACAGGGGAACTACGAGCAGTACTTC.

This clone was seen just once. The chain links TRBV30 to TRBJ1-2, with D uncertain. The CDR3 is 11 residues long. Looked up from germline, CDR1 is GTSNPN and CDR2 is SVGIG (reference sequence). The V end lost 0 bases, the J end lost 7 bases, and 6 bases lay between the germline ends. Written as DNA, the CDR3 is TGTGCCTGGAGTGTAGCGGTTGGCTACACCTTC. Residues: CAWSVAVGYTF.

The chain links TRBV7-3 to TRBJ2-2; 9 bases map to TRBD2. The CDR3 consists of 15 residues. The trim removed 5 bases at V and 4 bases at J, leaving 5 bases unmatched. CDR1 and CDR2 from the germline V gene are SGHTA and FQGTGA. CDR3 sequence (DNA): TGTGCCAGCAGCACGAAGCGGGGGGTCACCGGGGAGCTGTTTTTT. Translation: CASSTKRGVTGELFF.

The chain joins TRBV2 to TRBJ2-5, with 11 nucleotides matching TRBD2. Germline V gives CDR1 SNHLY, CDR2 FYNNEI. The CDR3 sequence is 16 residues long. Losses at the gene ends were 4 bases for V and 4 bases for J; bases not matched to a gene: 8. The CDR3 DNA reads TGTGCCAGCAGTGGGATGTTAGCGGGGGGGGGAGAGACCCAGTACTTC. This codes for CASSGMLAGGGETQYF.

The chain joins TRBV6-5 to TRBJ1-6, with 7 positions matching TRBD1. The CDR3 is made up of 14 amino acids. The ends lost 8 bases at V and 9 bases at J; junction bases unmatched: 10. CDR1 MNHEY and CDR2 SVGAGI come from the germline V gene. The CDR3, as DNA: TGTGCCAGCCTTACAGGGGAGAGGATTTCACCCCTCCACTTT. Its translation is CASLTGERISPLHF.

This rearrangement joins TRBV15 to TRBJ2-7, with a possible D match to TRBD2 (6 bases). V gave up 0 bases and J gave up 1 base, with 22 bases separating them. The CDR3 extends over 19 amino acids. The V gene's germline CDR1 is LNHNV and CDR2 YYDKDF (reference sequence). The CDR3 sequence is CATSRDLLKVWDSSYEQYF. In nucleotides, the CDR3 is TGTGCCACCAGCAGAGATCTATTGAAAGTGTGGGACTCTTCCTACGAGCAGTACTTC.

V is TRBV7-6 and J is TRBJ1-1; TRBD1 matches 8 bases. After removal of 5 bases from V and 6 bases from J, the junction contained 8 bases not matched to a gene. CDR1 and CDR2 from the germline V gene are SGHVS and FNYEAQ. The length of the CDR3 is 14 residues. The CDR3 region is CASSAGTGHSEAFF. The DNA for the CDR3 is TGTGCCAGCAGCGCCGGGACAGGACACTCTGAAGCTTTCTTT.

The chain carries TRBV11-1 and TRBJ2-5; 10 bases map to TRBD2. With 5 bases clipped from V and 0 bases from J, the junction kept 12 bases outside the gene matches. CDR3 length: 18 amino acids. The germline V gene has CDR1 SGHAT and CDR2 FQDESV (reference sequence). Here the CDR3 DNA reads TGTGCCAGCAGCCCCGGGCTCCTAGCGGGGGCGTACCAAGAGACCCAGTACTTC. Residues: CASSPGLLAGAYQETQYF.

This clone was observed once. This chain connects TRBV5-1 to TRBJ2-1, with TRBD2 matching 7 bases. CDR1 SGHRS and CDR2 YFSETQ come from the germline V gene. Trimming removed 10 bases from V and 3 bases from J; junction bases left unmatched: 13. The CDR3 has 15 amino acids. The CDR3 DNA reads as TGCGCCGGCCGGACTAGTTGGTTTCTCTACAATGAGCAGTTCTTC. It specifies CAGRTSWFLYNEQFF.

The DNA of the CDR3 is TGTGCCATCAGTGGGACTAGCGTTAGCACAGATACGCAGTATTTT. Translating it yields CAISGTSVSTDTQYF. The chain uses TRBV10-3 and TRBJ2-3; 9 nucleotides align to TRBD2. Germline trimming cut 4 bases from V and 0 bases from J; bases unmatched to any gene: 2. Germline values: CDR1 ENHRY, CDR2 SYGVKD. The CDR3 is 15 residues long.